These 30 T cell receptor beta chains were all obtained from the same sample, sequenced in a study of T cells in localized non-small cell lung cancer. The data were produced by immunoSEQ multiplex PCR, yet TCRdb's version contains in-frame clones alone and is incomplete. The sample lists roughly 30,000 clones, around 82% occurring once. Material: peripheral blood mononuclear cells, obtained before any cancer treatment. The receptors stem from a man aged 35-69 years with stage III lung adenocarcinoma.

There are a few counts of this clone. The chain employs TRBV2 and TRBJ1-6, with D possibly being TRBD1 (5 bases). This CDR3 contains 13 residues. CDR1 and CDR2 (germline): SNHLY, FYNNEI. Between the trimmed V and J ends, which lost 11 bases and 7 bases, there was a span of 15 bases. DNA of the CDR3: TGTGCCTGTGGCGGCAGGGAAAATTCACCCCTCCACTTT. Its translation is CACGGRENSPLHF.

V is TRBV27 and J is TRBJ2-5, with TRBD1 as a possible D gene (5 bases). V gave up 0 bases and J gave up 4 bases, with 15 bases separating them. The CDR3 totals 16 residues. CDR1 and CDR2 (germline): MNHEY, SMNVEV (reference sequence). The CDR3 protein is CASSLSPIQVRETQYF. The CDR3 coding sequence is TGTGCCAGCAGTTTATCCCCAATACAGGTCCGAGAGACCCAGTACTTC.

This chain links TRBV18 with TRBJ2-7; D remains unclear. The CDR3 extends over 15 amino acids. Per germline, CDR1 KGHSH and CDR2 LQKENI. The V and J ends lost 2 bases and 6 bases respectively, with 17 bases between them. Written as DNA, the CDR3 is TGTGCCAGCTCACCAAGCTCCCCAGGACGGGCCGAGCAGTACTTC. This translates into CASSPSSPGRAEQYF.

The chain carries TRBV28 and TRBJ1-3; D might be TRBD1 (6 bases). V dropped 6 bases and J dropped 5 bases, with 11 bases sitting between them. The germline gives CDR1 MDHEN, CDR2 SYDVKM. CDR3 length equals 13 residues. The CDR3 DNA is TGTGCCAGCAGCTACAGGGTTAGAAACACCATATATTTT. Protein product: CASSYRVRNTIYF.

The chain joins TRBV7-2 to TRBJ2-3; either TRBD1 or TRBD2 may fit D (5 bases each). Germline CDR1 is SGHTA and CDR2 is FQGNSA. The V end was cut by 2 bases, the J end by 4 bases, with 13 bases between. The CDR3 is 15 residues long. CDR3 coding DNA: TGTGCCAGCAGCTTAACCGGGACGACCCCAGATACGCAGTATTTT. Its protein is CASSLTGTTPDTQYF.

The chain links TRBV19 to TRBJ1-2; 7 bases line up with TRBD1. From germline, CDR1 is LNHDA and CDR2 SQIVND (reference sequence). With 5 bases clipped from V and 8 bases from J, the junction kept 11 bases outside the gene matches. This CDR3 spans 14 amino acids. CDR3 DNA sequence: TGTGCCAGTAGTTGGCTTGGGACAGATGGAGGCTACACCTTC. It yields the protein CASSWLGTDGGYTF.

This chain links TRBV6-5 with TRBJ1-1, with TRBD1 as a possible D gene (6 bases). The CDR3 has 15 residues. V was pared by 7 bases and J by 5 bases, with 20 bases between. CDR1 is MNHEY and CDR2 is SVGAGI in the germline V gene. CDR3 nucleotides: TGTGCCAGCACTCTTACCCGCACAGGGCGGACTGAAGCTTTCTTT. The encoded protein is CASTLTRTGRTEAFF.

V is TRBV28 and J is TRBJ2-3; TRBD1 agrees at 7 bases. The germline gives CDR1 MDHEN, CDR2 SYDVKM. With V trimmed by 5 bases and J by 1 base, 6 bases remained unmatched. CDR3 length equals 15 residues. The CDR3 loop is CASSPRTGGTDTQYF. The CDR3 bases are TGTGCCAGCAGTCCCCGAACAGGGGGCACAGATACGCAGTATTTT.

This chain links TRBV10-3 with TRBJ2-7, with a possible D match to TRBD1 (6 bases). Germline V gene sequence: CDR1 ENHRY, CDR2 SYGVKD. This CDR3 is built from 14 residues. V lost 4 bases and J 7 bases, leaving 17 bases between the germline ends. The CDR3 is CAISAAGTLGEQYV. In nucleotides, the CDR3 is TGTGCCATCAGTGCTGCCGGGACATTGGGGGAGCAGTACGTC.

This chain uses TRBV15 with TRBJ1-4, with 10 bases identical to TRBD1. Germline CDR1 and CDR2: LNHNV and YYDKDF (reference sequence). The length of the CDR3 is 15 residues. V dropped 7 bases and J dropped 4; count of bases not matched to a gene: 6. The CDR3 DNA follows: TGTGCCACCAATAGGAGGACAGGGGGTAATGAAAAACTGTTTTTT. Its translation is CATNRRTGGNEKLFF.

This clone was counted between two and nine times. The chain couples TRBV5-4 to TRBJ1-2; no firm D call. Germline V CDR1 and CDR2: SGHNT, YYREEE (reference sequence). Trimming stripped 0 bases from V and 6 bases from J, with 9 bases between. CDR3 length equals 13 residues. The CDR3 is CASSLGQIDGYTF. The CDR3 DNA is TGTGCCAGCAGCTTGGGTCAGATTGATGGCTACACCTTC.

The V gene is TRBV30, the J gene TRBJ2-6; possible D gene TRBD2, 6 bases. The CDR3 is made up of 16 amino acids. From germline, CDR1 is GTSNPN and CDR2 SVGIG (reference sequence). V was pared by 3 bases and J by 0 bases, with 12 bases between. CDR3 DNA sequence: TGTGCCTGGAGGACACTCGGGGGCTCTGGGGCCAACGTCCTGACTTTC. Amino acids: CAWRTLGGSGANVLTF.

This clone has a single count. As DNA, the CDR3 is TGTGCCAGCAGCCAAGAATCCTCCCGGGGCCTATACAATGAGCAGTTCTTC. It is translated as CASSQESSRGLYNEQFF. The chain joins TRBV4-2 to TRBJ2-1, with D possibly being TRBD1 or TRBD2 (5 bases each). Germline assignment: CDR1 LGHNA and CDR2 YNFKEQ. V was cut by 0 bases and J by 4 bases, with 16 bases left in between. There are 17 residues in the CDR3.

This chain connects TRBV28 to TRBJ1-2, with 8 nucleotides matching TRBD1. Trimming cost V 2 bases and J 4 bases; bases outside gene matches: 3. Per germline, CDR1 MDHEN and CDR2 SYDVKM. The CDR3 has 14 amino acids. The CDR3 reads CASSLPDRGYGYTF. In DNA form, the CDR3 reads TGTGCCAGCAGTTTACCCGACAGGGGCTATGGCTACACCTTC.

V gene TRBV6-1 combines with J gene TRBJ2-2; a possible D gene is TRBD1 (6 bases). Trimming shortened V by 3 bases and J by 4 bases, and 15 bases separated the two germline ends. Germline V gene data show CDR1 as MNHNS and CDR2 as SASEGT. CDR3 length: 16 amino acids. The CDR3 loop is CASSDSGGMGTGELFF. CDR3 nucleotide sequence: TGTGCCAGCAGTGATTCTGGGGGCATGGGCACCGGGGAGCTGTTTTTT.

This clone has only a few counts. The chain employs TRBV28 and TRBJ2-1, with 9 bases fitting TRBD1. Germline CDR1 MDHEN, CDR2 SYDVKM. J was trimmed by 8 bases and V by 5 bases; bases with no gene match: 7. This CDR3 is built from 14 residues. DNA of the CDR3: TGTGCCAGCAGTCCGCCACAGGGGGCGCATGAGCAGTTCTTC. It codes for CASSPPQGAHEQFF.

The chain combines TRBV2 with TRBJ1-4; D unresolved. Per germline, CDR1 SNHLY and CDR2 FYNNEI. Trimming stripped 3 bases from V and 4 bases from J, with 9 bases between. The CDR3 is made up of 14 amino acids. The CDR3 DNA follows: TGTGCCAGCAGTGAGAGGCTGTTTAATGAAAAACTGTTTTTT. It translates to CASSERLFNEKLFF.

The genes are TRBV4-1 and TRBJ1-6; 7 bases agree with TRBD1. This CDR3 has 16 residues. Germline loops: CDR1 MGHRA, CDR2 YSYEKL. With V trimmed by 3 bases and J by 8 bases, 10 bases remained unmatched. The CDR3 DNA follows: TGCGCCAGCAGCCATAGTCCGGGACAGACGTATTCACCCCTCCACTTT. Translating gives CASSHSPGQTYSPLHF.

This clone has just one count. This chain connects TRBV9 to TRBJ1-1; D might be TRBD1 (5 bases). V gave up 2 bases and J gave up 5 bases, with 13 bases separating them. The CDR3 spans 14 residues. The germline V gene encodes CDR1 SGDLS and CDR2 YYNGEE. The CDR3 reads CASSVQGPRTEAFF. The DNA for the CDR3 is TGTGCCAGCAGCGTCCAGGGTCCGCGGACTGAAGCTTTCTTT.

The V gene is TRBV6-6, the J gene TRBJ2-2; D is undetermined. The CDR3 length is 14 residues. Trimming left V 0 bases short and J 6 bases short, with 8 bases between. Germline CDR1 reads MNHNY; CDR2 reads SVGAGI (reference sequence). The CDR3 bases are TGTGCCAGCAGTTACTCGATAGTTTCCGGGGAGCTGTTTTTT. Translated: CASSYSIVSGELFF.

This chain joins TRBV7-9 and TRBJ2-1; D gene unclear. Trimming pared 7 bases from V and 9 bases from J, leaving 10 bases between. The CDR3 spans 11 residues. From germline, CDR1 is SEHNR and CDR2 FQNEAQ (reference sequence). The CDR3 here is CASTASLEQFF. In DNA, the CDR3 is TGTGCCAGCACAGCGTCTCTTGAGCAGTTCTTC.

The V and J genes are TRBV10-3 and TRBJ2-3, with 9 bases lining up with TRBD2. J lost 4 bases, V lost 7 bases, and 9 bases had no gene match. This CDR3 has 15 amino acids. CDR1 is ENHRY, CDR2 SYGVKD, per germline. DNA of the CDR3: TGTGCCATCATGAAGGGCGGGAGGGCCGCAGATACGCAGTATTTT. Translation gives CAIMKGGRAADTQYF.

The chain employs TRBV2 and TRBJ1-4; D call uncertain. The CDR3 loop spans 15 amino acids. The germline V and J ends were trimmed by 4 bases and 3 bases, with 12 bases remaining between them. CDR1 and CDR2 (germline): SNHLY, FYNNEI. The CDR3: CASSGTGVPNEKLFF. CDR3 DNA: TGTGCCAGCAGTGGAACGGGAGTTCCTAATGAAAAACTGTTTTTT.

This chain uses TRBV10-3 with TRBJ2-7; 10 nucleotides agree with TRBD1. CDR1 is ENHRY, CDR2 SYGVKD, per germline. The CDR3 runs 13 residues. V lost 11 bases to trimming and J lost 4 bases; unmatched junction nucleotides: 8. The CDR3 DNA follows: TGTGCCGCCGGCGGGACAGGGGATTACGAGCAGTACGTC. This sequence encodes CAAGGTGDYEQYV.

The chain has TRBV7-2 and TRBJ1-4, with TRBD1 as a possible D gene (5 bases). The CDR3 runs to 14 residues. Trimming took 2 bases from V and 8 from J, leaving 12 bases between them. CDR1 and CDR2 from the germline V gene are SGHTA and FQGNSA. CDR3 loop: CASSLIGVYEKLFF. The DNA of the CDR3 is TGTGCCAGCAGCTTAATAGGGGTATACGAAAAACTGTTTTTT.

This clone was observed a single time. This sequence joins TRBV4-2 and TRBJ2-7, with D perhaps matching TRBD1 (6 bases). The CDR3 totals 16 residues. Between the trimmed V and J ends, which lost 4 bases and 3 bases, there was a span of 19 bases. Germline V gene lookup returns CDR1 LGHNA and CDR2 YNFKEQ. The CDR3 nucleotides read TGTGCCAGCAGCCTGGGGGCGCAGGGGCCTAGCTACGAGCAGTACTTC. Encoded protein: CASSLGAQGPSYEQYF.

This chain joins TRBV7-8 and TRBJ2-2; D call uncertain. This CDR3 has 15 amino acids. Germline CDR1 SGHVS, CDR2 FQNEAQ. Trimming stripped 5 bases from V and 4 bases from J, with 14 bases between. The CDR3 spells CASSPTRTSTGELFF. CDR3 in DNA: TGTGCCAGCAGCCCGACCCGGACCTCCACCGGGGAGCTGTTTTTT.

The V and J genes are TRBV30 and TRBJ2-3, with no clear D. Deletions cut 1 base from V and 0 bases from J, with 8 bases between. CDR1 and CDR2 (germline): GTSNPN, SVGIG (reference sequence). CDR3 length: 14 amino acids. CDR3 sequence reads: CAWSEAASTDTQYF. The CDR3 DNA is TGTGCCTGGAGTGAGGCGGCTAGCACAGATACGCAGTATTTT.

The chain recombines TRBV27 with TRBJ1-2, with a weak D call TRBD1 (6 bases). There are 13 residues in the CDR3. The germline CDR1 and CDR2 sequences are MNHEY and SMNVEV (reference sequence). Between the trimmed V and J ends, which lost 2 bases and 11 bases, there was a span of 15 bases. The CDR3 coding sequence is TGTGCCAGCAGTTTAAGGGGGGCCCCTGGATACACCTTC. Protein sequence: CASSLRGAPGYTF.

The J gene is TRBJ1-1, the V gene TRBV13; D is unresolved. Trimming took 4 bases from V and 7 from J, leaving 7 bases between them. The CDR3 has 11 residues. Germline CDR1 PRHDT, CDR2 FYEKMQ (reference sequence). The chain's CDR3 is CASSSSFEAFF. The CDR3 region has the DNA TGTGCCAGCAGCTCTTCTTTTGAAGCTTTCTTT.